The clone carrying this T cell receptor beta chain was counted at least ten times. Germline CDR1 and CDR2: DFQATT and SNEGSKA (reference sequence). Trimming removed 3 bases from V and 7 bases from J, with 9 bases in between. This CDR3 has 11 residues. This specimen comes from a study of blood T cells in healthy people across ages. Together with a sample-barcoded 5' primer, a J-beta primer mix was included in a second PCR lasting about 6 to 11 cycles. TCRdb reprocessed the 5' RACE reads via MiXCR and lists one record per CDR3 protein. The sample has 1.5 million to 2 million distinct CDR3 sequences, 28% seen once; the top ten hold roughly 8.2%.

The source material was blood. J is TRBJ1-2 and V is TRBV20-1; no clear D gene. This receptor was identified in a woman aged 30 to 39 in good health. CDR3 DNA: TGCAGTGCTAGTTCAAGGTCTGGCTACACCTTC. The encoded protein is CSASSRSGYTF.